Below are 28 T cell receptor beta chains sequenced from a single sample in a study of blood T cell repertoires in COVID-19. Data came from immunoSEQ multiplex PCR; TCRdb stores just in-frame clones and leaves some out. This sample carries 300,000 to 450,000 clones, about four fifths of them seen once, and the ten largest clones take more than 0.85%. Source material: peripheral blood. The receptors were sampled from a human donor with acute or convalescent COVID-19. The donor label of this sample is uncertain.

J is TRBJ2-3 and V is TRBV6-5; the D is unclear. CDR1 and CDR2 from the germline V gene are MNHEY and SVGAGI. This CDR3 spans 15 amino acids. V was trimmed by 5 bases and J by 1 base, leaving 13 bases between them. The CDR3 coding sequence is TGTGCCAGCAGTCTAAGAGGCAACTGCACAGATACGCAGTATTTT. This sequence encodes CASSLRGNCTDTQYF.

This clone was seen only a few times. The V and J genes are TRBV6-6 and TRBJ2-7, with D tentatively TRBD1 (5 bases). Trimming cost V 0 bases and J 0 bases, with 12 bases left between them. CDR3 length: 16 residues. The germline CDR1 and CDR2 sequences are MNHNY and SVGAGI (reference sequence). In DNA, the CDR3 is TGTGCCAGCAGTTACTCTGGGGCCCACCCCTCCTACGAGCAGTACTTC. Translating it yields CASSYSGAHPSYEQYF.

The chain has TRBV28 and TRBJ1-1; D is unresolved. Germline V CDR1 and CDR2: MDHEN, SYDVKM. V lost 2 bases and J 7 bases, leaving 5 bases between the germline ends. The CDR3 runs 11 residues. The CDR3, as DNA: TGTGCCAGCAGTTTAAGAGGTGAAGCTTTCTTT. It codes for CASSLRGEAFF.

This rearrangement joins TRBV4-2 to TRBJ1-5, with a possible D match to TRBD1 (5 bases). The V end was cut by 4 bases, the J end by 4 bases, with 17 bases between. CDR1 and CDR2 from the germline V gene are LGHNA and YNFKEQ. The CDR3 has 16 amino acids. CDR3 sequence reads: CASSLTALGQNQPQHF. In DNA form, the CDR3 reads TGTGCCAGCAGCCTAACGGCCCTGGGGCAAAATCAGCCCCAGCATTTT.

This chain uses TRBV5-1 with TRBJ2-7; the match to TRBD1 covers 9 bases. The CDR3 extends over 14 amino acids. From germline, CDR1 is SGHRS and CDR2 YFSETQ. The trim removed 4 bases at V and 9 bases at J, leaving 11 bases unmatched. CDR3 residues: CASSPWTGAGLQYF. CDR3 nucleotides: TGCGCCAGCAGCCCGTGGACAGGGGCCGGATTGCAGTACTTC.

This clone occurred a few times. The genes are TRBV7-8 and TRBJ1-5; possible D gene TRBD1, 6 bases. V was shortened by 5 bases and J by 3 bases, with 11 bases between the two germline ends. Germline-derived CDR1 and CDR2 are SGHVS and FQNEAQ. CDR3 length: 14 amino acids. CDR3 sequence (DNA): TGTGCCAGCAGCAGGACAGACTTCAATCAGCCCCAGCATTTT. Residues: CASSRTDFNQPQHF.

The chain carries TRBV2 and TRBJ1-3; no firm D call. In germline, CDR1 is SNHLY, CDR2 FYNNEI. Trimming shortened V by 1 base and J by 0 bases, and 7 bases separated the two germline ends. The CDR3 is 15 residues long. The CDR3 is CASSEGTYSGNTIYF. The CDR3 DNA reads TGTGCCAGCAGTGAAGGAACTTACTCTGGAAACACCATATATTTT.

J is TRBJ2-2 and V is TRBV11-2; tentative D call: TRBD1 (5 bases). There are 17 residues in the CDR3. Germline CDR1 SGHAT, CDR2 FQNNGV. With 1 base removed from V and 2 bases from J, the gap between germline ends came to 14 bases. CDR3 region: CASSLAPVRANTGELFF. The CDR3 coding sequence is TGTGCCAGCAGCTTAGCCCCCGTCAGGGCCAACACCGGGGAGCTGTTTTTT. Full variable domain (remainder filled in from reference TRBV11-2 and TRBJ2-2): EAGVAQSPRYKIIEKRQSVAFWCNPISGHATLYWYQQILGQGPKLLIQFQNNGVVDDSQLPKDRFSAERLKGVDSTLKIQPAKLEDSAVYLCASSLAPVRANTGELFFGEGSRLTVL.

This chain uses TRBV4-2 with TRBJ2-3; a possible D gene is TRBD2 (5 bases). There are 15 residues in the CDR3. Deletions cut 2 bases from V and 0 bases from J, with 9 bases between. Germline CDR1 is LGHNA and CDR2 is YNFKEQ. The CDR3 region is CASSQLGSSTDTQYF. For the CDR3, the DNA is TGTGCCAGCAGCCAACTGGGGAGTAGCACAGATACGCAGTATTTT.

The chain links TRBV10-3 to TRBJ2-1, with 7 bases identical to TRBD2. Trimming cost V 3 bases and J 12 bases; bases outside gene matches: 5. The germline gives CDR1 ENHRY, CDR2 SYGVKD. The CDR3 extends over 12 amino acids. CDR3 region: CAISESGMGQFF. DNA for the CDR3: TGTGCCATCAGTGAAAGCGGGATGGGGCAGTTCTTC.

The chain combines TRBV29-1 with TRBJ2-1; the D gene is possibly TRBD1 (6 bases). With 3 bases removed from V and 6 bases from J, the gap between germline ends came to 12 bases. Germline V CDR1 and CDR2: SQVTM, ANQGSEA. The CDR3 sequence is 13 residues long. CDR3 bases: TGCAGCGTTGAGCGATCCAGGGGCAATGAGCAGTTCTTC. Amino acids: CSVERSRGNEQFF.

The CDR3: CASSVNNPKETQYF. For the CDR3, the DNA is TGTGCCAGCAGTGTGAATAATCCTAAGGAGACCCAGTACTTC. J is TRBJ2-5 and V is TRBV2; no firm D call. CDR3 length: 14 amino acids. The V gene's germline CDR1 is SNHLY and CDR2 FYNNEI. V gave up 4 bases and J gave up 5 bases, with 14 bases separating them.

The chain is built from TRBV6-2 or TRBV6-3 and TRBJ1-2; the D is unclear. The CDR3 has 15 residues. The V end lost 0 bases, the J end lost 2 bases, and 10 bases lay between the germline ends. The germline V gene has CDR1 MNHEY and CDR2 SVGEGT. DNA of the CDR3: TGTGCCAGCAGTTACTCGGGCATTGGGAACTATGGCTACACCTTC. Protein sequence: CASSYSGIGNYGYTF.

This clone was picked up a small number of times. The CDR3 protein is CASSIEGAGTGELFF. The CDR3 region has the DNA TGTGCCAGTAGTATAGAGGGGGCTGGCACCGGGGAGCTGTTTTTT. The chain recombines TRBV19 with TRBJ2-2; the D gene is possibly TRBD1 (6 bases). Looked up from germline, CDR1 is LNHDA and CDR2 is SQIVND (reference sequence). The ends were cut back, 0 bases at V and 4 bases at J, with 9 bases in the middle. The CDR3 covers 15 residues.

This chain's CDR3 is CASSGYSRRGTDTQYF. The CDR3 DNA sequence: TGCGCCAGCAGTGGGTACAGCCGGCGGGGCACAGATACGCAGTATTTT. V is TRBV10-2 and J is TRBJ2-3; TRBD2 is a possible D gene (5 bases). Trimming removed 4 bases from V and 1 base from J, with 15 bases in between. Germline CDR1 and CDR2: WSHSY and SAAADI. The CDR3 totals 16 residues.

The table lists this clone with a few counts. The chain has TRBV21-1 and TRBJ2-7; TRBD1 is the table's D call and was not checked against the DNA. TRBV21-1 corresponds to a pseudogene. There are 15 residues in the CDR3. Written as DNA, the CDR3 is TGTGCCACCCAGACATCGGGACAGGGGGCCCACGAGCAGTACTTC. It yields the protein CATQTSGQGAHEQYF.

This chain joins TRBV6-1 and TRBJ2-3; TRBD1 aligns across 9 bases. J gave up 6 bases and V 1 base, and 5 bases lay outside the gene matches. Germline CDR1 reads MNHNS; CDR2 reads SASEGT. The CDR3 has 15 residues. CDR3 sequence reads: CASSEVGTGRDTQYF. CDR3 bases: TGTGCCAGCAGTGAAGTTGGGACAGGGAGGGATACGCAGTATTTT.

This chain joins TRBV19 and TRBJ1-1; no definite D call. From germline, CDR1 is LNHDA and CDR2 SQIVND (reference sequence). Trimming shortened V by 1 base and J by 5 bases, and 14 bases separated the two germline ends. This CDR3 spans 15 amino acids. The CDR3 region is CASSIAGGFKTEAFF. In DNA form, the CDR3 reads TGTGCCAGTAGTATAGCTGGCGGTTTTAAGACTGAAGCTTTCTTT.

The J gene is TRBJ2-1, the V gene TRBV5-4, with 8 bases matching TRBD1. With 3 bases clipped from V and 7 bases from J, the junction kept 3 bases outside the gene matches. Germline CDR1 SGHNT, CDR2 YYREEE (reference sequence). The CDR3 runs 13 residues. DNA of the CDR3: TGTGCCAGCAGCTGGACAGGGTGGAATGAGCAGTTCTTC. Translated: CASSWTGWNEQFF.

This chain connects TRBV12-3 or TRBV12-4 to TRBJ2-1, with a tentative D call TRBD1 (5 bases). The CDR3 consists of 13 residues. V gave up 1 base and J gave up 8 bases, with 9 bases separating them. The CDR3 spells CASSLGGRDEQFF. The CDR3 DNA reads TGTGCCAGCAGTTTAGGGGGCCGCGATGAGCAGTTCTTC.

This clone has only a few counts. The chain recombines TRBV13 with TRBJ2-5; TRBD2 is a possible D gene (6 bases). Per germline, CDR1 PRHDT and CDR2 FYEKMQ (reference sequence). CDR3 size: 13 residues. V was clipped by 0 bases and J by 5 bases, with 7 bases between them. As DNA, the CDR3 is TGTGCCAGCAGCTTAGGAGGAGGGGAGACCCAGTACTTC. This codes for CASSLGGGETQYF.

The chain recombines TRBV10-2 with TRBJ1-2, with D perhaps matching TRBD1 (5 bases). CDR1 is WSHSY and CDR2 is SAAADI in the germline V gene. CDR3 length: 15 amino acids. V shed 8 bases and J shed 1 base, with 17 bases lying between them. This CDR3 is CASARGAARNYGYTF. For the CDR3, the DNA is TGCGCCAGCGCTCGTGGGGCAGCACGTAACTATGGCTACACCTTC.

CDR3 coding DNA: TGTGCCAGCAGCCCGGGGAGGTTGGGGTACGAGCAGTACTTC. Its translation is CASSPGRLGYEQYF. The chain recombines TRBV7-2 with TRBJ2-7; tentatively, D is TRBD2 (6 bases). Trimming removed 5 bases from V and 4 bases from J, with 15 bases in between. Germline loops: CDR1 SGHTA, CDR2 FQGNSA. CDR3 length: 14 residues.

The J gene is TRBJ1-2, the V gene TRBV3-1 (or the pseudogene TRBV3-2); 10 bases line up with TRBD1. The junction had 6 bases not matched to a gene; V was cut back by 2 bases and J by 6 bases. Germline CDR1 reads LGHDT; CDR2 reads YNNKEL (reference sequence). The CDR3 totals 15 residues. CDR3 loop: CASSQHTGTGDGYTF. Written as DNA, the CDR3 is TGTGCCAGCAGCCAACATACCGGGACAGGGGATGGCTACACCTTC.

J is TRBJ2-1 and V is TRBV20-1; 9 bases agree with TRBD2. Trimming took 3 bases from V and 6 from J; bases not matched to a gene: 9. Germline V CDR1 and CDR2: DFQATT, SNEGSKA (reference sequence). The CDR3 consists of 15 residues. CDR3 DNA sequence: TGCAGTGCTAGTTCCTTAGCGGGGGCGACCAATGAGCAGTTCTTC. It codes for CSASSLAGATNEQFF.

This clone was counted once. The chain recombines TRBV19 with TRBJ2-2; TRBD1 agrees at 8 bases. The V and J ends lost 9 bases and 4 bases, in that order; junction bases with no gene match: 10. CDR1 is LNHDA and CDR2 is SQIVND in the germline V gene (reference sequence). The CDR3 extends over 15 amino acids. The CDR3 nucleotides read TGTGCCAGCAAACCTGGGACAGGCCCCACCGGGGAGCTGTTTTTT. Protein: CASKPGTGPTGELFF.

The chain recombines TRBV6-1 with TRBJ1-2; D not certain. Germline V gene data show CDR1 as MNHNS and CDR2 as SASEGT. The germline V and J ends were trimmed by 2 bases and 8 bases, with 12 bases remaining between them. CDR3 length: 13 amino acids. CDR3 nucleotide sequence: TGTGCCAGCAGTGAACGGGCAGGAGGAGGCTACACCTTC. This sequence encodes CASSERAGGGYTF.

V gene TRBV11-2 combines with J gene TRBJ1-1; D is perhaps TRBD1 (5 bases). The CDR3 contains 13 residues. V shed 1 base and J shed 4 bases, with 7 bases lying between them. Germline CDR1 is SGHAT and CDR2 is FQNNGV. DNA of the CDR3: TGTGCCAGCAGCTTAGTAGGGGTCACTGAAGCTTTCTTT. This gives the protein CASSLVGVTEAFF.